This T cell receptor (beta chain) is drawn from a study of OX40 agonist ivuxolimab in advanced cancers. Peripheral blood came from all dose cohorts at three timepoints. Germline trimming cut 5 bases from V and 7 bases from J; bases unmatched to any gene: 5. The CDR3 sequence is 13 residues long. Germline CDR1 reads SNHLY; CDR2 reads FYNNEI. Libraries were prepared by immunoSEQ multiplex PCR; TCRdb keeps only in-frame clonotypes and omits some of them. The sample contains 70,000 or so clones, around 91% of which appear only once. This clone was counted once. The gene calls are TRBV2 and TRBJ1-5; 7 bases match TRBD1. The sequences come from CD4+ or CD8+ T cells sorted from blood, collected in a trial of the OX40 agonist ivuxolimab. This clonotype was obtained from an adult with an advanced solid tumor such as melanoma, head and neck, liver or kidney cancer. The CDR3 loop is CASSPQGTQPQHF. The CDR3 DNA is TGTGCCAGCAGTCCACAGGGGACCCAGCCCCAGCATTTT. The whole variable domain, filled in from reference TRBV2 and TRBJ1-5, reads EPEVTQTPSHQVTQMGQEVILRCVPISNHLYFYWYRQILGQKVEFLVSFYNNEISEKSEIFDDQFSVERPDGSNFTLKIRSTKLEDSAMYFCASSPQGTQPQHFGDGTRLSIL.